This TCR beta chain is drawn from a study of beta chain features in type 1 diabetes. Across the whole study: Regarding age, gender and cell yields, patients proved similar to healthy donors.

This clone turned up a few times. Its target is unknown. Notes on the study in general: A pattern of fewer insertions and more deletions at VDJ junctions was seen in type 1 diabetes patients. Short templates might get an advantage during PCR, and this would be equal in patients and controls. Among patients with Type 1 diabetes, TCRB CDR3s were moderately but significantly shorter in every one of the four CD4+ subsets.

Since all of the isolated RNA was reverse transcribed, expressed TCRB transcripts were what got sequenced. It was found that naive, central memory and regulatory T cell samples averaged around 3.8 million reads. Assay used: immunoSEQ multiplex PCR; TCRdb lists only in-frame clones, some missing. The sample has approximately 150,000 clones; about 63% are singletons. The V end was cut by 6 bases, the J end by 4 bases, with 10 bases between. The V gene's germline CDR1 is KGHSH and CDR2 LQKENI. This CDR3 is 13 amino acids long. This chain links TRBV18 with TRBJ2-1; D not resolved. This sequence originates from a man younger than 40 with type 1 diabetes. Sequences were obtained from naive CD4+ T cells from blood. The CDR3 nucleotides read TGTGCCAGCTCTCCGGACGGTTACAATGAGCAGTTCTTC. It is translated as CASSPDGYNEQFF.